A selection of T cell receptor beta chains follows, all from one sample in a study of patients and donors after allogeneic stem cell transplantation. One entry per CDR3 protein results from TCRdb running MiXCR on the RT-PCR reads. The sample lists 800,000 to 1,000,000 distinct CDR3 sequences, 18% seen once, with around 5.5% in the top ten. Source material: blood, either unsorted or a sorted T cell fraction (not recorded which). The source of these receptors is a human donor who was either an allogeneic HSCT recipient or a stem cell or donor lymphocyte infusion donor (not recorded which). It is not recorded whose cells these are; they may come from a transplant donor. The CDR3 runs from the conserved cysteine through the conserved F or W. The D gene is left open where the match is weak. Where a row states a size, it is once, few, many or the class of an expanded clone; other rows omit it.

V,D,size,J,CDR3,DNA
TRBV30,NA,few,TRBJ2-7,CAWSRDTLAYEQYF,TGTGCCTGGAGTAGGGACACCCTGGCCTACGAGCAGTACTTC
TRBV5-1,NA,NA,TRBJ1-1,CASSLVKGMNTEAFF,TGCGCCAGCAGCTTGGTGAAAGGCATGAACACTGAAGCTTTCTTT
TRBV12-3/TRBV12-4,NA,NA,TRBJ1-2,CASSLGQERGYTF,TGTGCCAGCAGTTTAGGGCAGGAGAGGGGCTACACCTTC
TRBV12-5,TRBD1,NA,TRBJ2-4,CASGFRDRGSKNIQYF,TGTGCTAGTGGTTTCCGGGACAGGGGATCCAAAAACATTCAGTACTTC
TRBV2,NA,NA,TRBJ1-1,CASSESGGLAFF,TGTGCCAGCAGTGAAAGCGGGGGGTTGGCTTTCTTT
TRBV12-3/TRBV12-4,TRBD2,NA,TRBJ2-2,CASSLLAGMSTGELFF,TGTGCCAGCAGTTTATTAGCGGGGATGTCTACCGGGGAGCTGTTTTTT
TRBV29-1,TRBD2,many,TRBJ2-1,CSVEAGDSSYNEQFF,TGCAGCGTTGAGGCGGGAGACAGCTCCTACAATGAGCAGTTCTTC
TRBV19,NA,NA,TRBJ2-1,CASSIVASNEQFF,TGTGCCAGTAGTATAGTGGCTAGCAATGAGCAGTTCTTC
TRBV5-1,NA,NA,TRBJ2-7,CASSLAPSVREQYF,TGCGCCAGCAGCTTGGCCCCCAGCGTTCGCGAGCAGTACTTC
TRBV7-9,TRBD2,few,TRBJ2-2,CASSLPAGRDTGELFF,TGTGCCAGCAGCTTACCCGCGGGGAGGGACACCGGGGAGCTGTTTTTT
TRBV4-1,NA,few,TRBJ2-7,CASSQEKDSGPTYEQYF,TGCGCCAGCAGCCAAGAAAAGGATTCGGGGCCTACCTACGAGCAGTACTTC
TRBV6-1,NA,few,TRBJ1-3,CASTAFSISGNTIYF,TGTGCCAGTACAGCTTTTTCGATCTCTGGAAACACCATATATTTT
TRBV6-1,TRBD1,NA,TRBJ2-7,CASSPYTGGSWEQYF,TGTGCCAGCAGTCCTTATACAGGGGGCTCTTGGGAGCAGTACTTC
TRBV20-1,TRBD2,few,TRBJ2-1,CSARIGGRSSYNEQFF,TGCAGTGCTAGGATTGGCGGGAGGAGCTCCTACAATGAGCAGTTCTTC
TRBV18,NA,few,TRBJ1-3,CASSPGGPGNTIYF,TGTGCCAGCTCACCAGGGGGACCTGGAAACACCATATATTTT
TRBV9,TRBD1,NA,TRBJ2-5,CASSEALGQGSSQETQYF,TGTGCCAGCAGCGAGGCCCTCGGACAGGGGAGTAGCCAAGAGACCCAGTACTTC
TRBV28,TRBD1,few,TRBJ1-5,CASTRGQFYQPQHF,TGTGCCAGCACCAGGGGACAGTTCTATCAGCCCCAGCATTTT
TRBV9,NA,few,TRBJ1-2,CASSVVQGSGYTF,TGTGCCAGCAGCGTAGTTCAAGGGAGTGGCTACACCTTC
TRBV20-1,NA,few,TRBJ1-1,CSARRGRDLNTEAFF,TGCAGTGCTAGGCGGGGCAGGGATCTGAACACTGAAGCTTTCTTT
TRBV6-1,TRBD1,few,TRBJ1-5,CASSQGARVNQPQHF,TGTGCCAGCAGCCAGGGGGCGCGGGTCAATCAGCCCCAGCATTTT
TRBV3-1,NA,NA,TRBJ1-1,CASSQGFRQAEAFF,TGTGCCAGCAGCCAAGGGTTTAGACAAGCAGAAGCTTTCTTT
TRBV5-5,TRBD2,NA,TRBJ2-7,CASSKGLAGRTYEQYF,TGTGCCAGCAGCAAGGGACTAGCGGGACGGACCTACGAGCAGTACTTC
TRBV11-2,NA,NA,TRBJ1-1,CASSLLITEAFF,TGTGCCAGCAGCTTACTCATCACTGAAGCTTTCTTT
TRBV20-1,TRBD2,few,TRBJ2-2,CSARPLTSAGELFF,TGCAGTGCTAGACCCCTCACTAGCGCCGGGGAGCTGTTTTTT
TRBV4-1,TRBD2,few,TRBJ2-1,CASSAPTSGRRYEQFF,TGCGCCAGCAGCGCTCCGACTAGCGGGAGAAGGTATGAGCAGTTCTTC
TRBV12-3/TRBV12-4,NA,NA,TRBJ1-3,CASRETGSSGNTIYF,TGTGCCAGCAGGGAGACAGGTTCCTCTGGAAACACCATATATTTT
TRBV7-2,NA,NA,TRBJ1-5,CASSGGGTGNNQPQHF,TGTGCCAGCAGTGGGGGCGGAACAGGAAACAATCAGCCCCAGCATTTT
TRBV20-1,NA,NA,TRBJ2-1,CSARDGEEVEQFF,TGCAGTGCTAGAGACGGCGAGGAGGTTGAGCAGTTCTTC
TRBV6-1,NA,NA,TRBJ1-4,CASSELLVVGLFF,TGTGCCAGCAGTGAACTGTTGGTAGTGGGGCTGTTTTTT
TRBV7-2,TRBD2,NA,TRBJ2-3,CASTGAGGRGKDTQYF,TGTGCCAGCACCGGGGCGGGGGGCCGAGGGAAAGATACGCAGTATTTT
TRBV5-1,NA,NA,TRBJ2-7,CASSLSGGSVYF,TGCGCCAGCAGCTTGTCCGGCGGTTCGGTGTACTTC
TRBV6-4,NA,NA,TRBJ2-2,CASSESGIGELFF,TGTGCCAGCAGTGAATCAGGGATCGGGGAGCTGTTTTTT
TRBV30,TRBD1,few,TRBJ2-7,CAWSPGQPSEQYF,TGTGCCTGGAGTCCGGGACAGCCCTCCGAGCAGTACTTC
TRBV14,NA,NA,TRBJ1-3,CASSQAGTSGNTIYF,TGTGCCAGCAGCCAAGCAGGGACCTCTGGAAACACCATATATTTT
TRBV4-3,TRBD2,few,TRBJ2-5,CASSQERGATQETQYF,TGCGCCAGCAGCCAAGAGCGGGGGGCCACTCAAGAGACCCAGTACTTC
TRBV2,NA,NA,TRBJ1-1,CASSELVGNTEAFF,TGTGCCAGCAGTGAATTAGTCGGGAACACTGAAGCTTTCTTT
TRBV29-1,NA,NA,TRBJ1-1,CSVEVALPLKTEAFF,TGCAGCGTTGAAGTTGCGCTGCCATTAAAGACTGAAGCTTTCTTT
TRBV7-2,NA,many,TRBJ2-3,CASSLLTDTQYF,TGTGCCAGCAGCTTACTCACAGATACGCAGTATTTT
TRBV20-1,TRBD2,few,TRBJ2-2,CSAGLAGVGGELFF,TGCAGTGCCGGACTAGCGGGGGTCGGCGGGGAGCTGTTTTTT
TRBV29-1,NA,many,TRBJ1-2,CSVEGPRDYGYTF,TGCAGCGTGGAGGGGCCTAGGGACTATGGCTACACCTTC
TRBV12-3/TRBV12-4,NA,few,TRBJ1-1,CASSLGYRNTEAFF,TGTGCCAGCAGTTTAGGTTACAGAAACACTGAAGCTTTCTTT
TRBV12-3/TRBV12-4,NA,NA,TRBJ1-2,CASSWQANYGYTF,TGTGCCAGCAGTTGGCAAGCTAACTATGGCTACACCTTC
TRBV20-1,NA,NA,TRBJ2-3,CSEIDGASTDTQYF,TGCAGTGAGATCGACGGGGCGAGCACAGATACGCAGTATTTT
TRBV9,TRBD2,NA,TRBJ2-2,CASSVGSSGGATGELFF,TGTGCCAGCAGCGTAGGTTCGAGCGGGGGGGCGACCGGGGAGCTGTTTTTT
TRBV6-6,NA,NA,TRBJ2-7,CASSVRGYEQYF,TGTGCCAGCAGTGTCAGGGGTTACGAGCAGTACTTC